This TCR beta chain comes out of a study of blood T cell repertoires in COVID-19. Looking at the study overall: Whether acute or convalescent, the COVID-19 samples came from the United States, Italy and Spain. PBMCs, B-cell-depleted T cells, or T cells were the source of the cDNA or gDNA that made up the material.

In the source study's methods: How many nucleated cells were present was estimated from reference gene primer amplification. The repertoire was sequenced with immunoSEQ multiplex PCR; TCRdb's copy has only in-frame clones and lacks some. The D gene and trimming were derived from the DNA, and the V and J assignments and clone size from that table. The repertoire holds 130,000 to 150,000 clones, with around 84% as singletons. The CDR3 length is 15 residues. Germline V CDR1 and CDR2: LGHDT, YNNKEL (reference sequence). The ends were cut back, 3 bases at V and 2 bases at J, with 13 bases in the middle. The TCR comes from a human donor in a cohort sampled during active COVID-19. The chain joins TRBV3-1 (or the pseudogene TRBV3-2) to TRBJ1-2, with D perhaps matching TRBD1 (6 bases). The sample consisted of peripheral blood. CDR3 DNA: TGTGCCAGCAGCCAGCAACTACAGGGCAACTATGGCTACACCTTC. Amino acid sequence: CASSQQLQGNYGYTF.